These 16 T cell receptor beta chains were all obtained from the same sample, sequenced in a study of cytomegalovirus exposure and HLA in healthy donors. PCR was performed using 60 Vbeta and 13 Jbeta primers. Profiling relied on immunoSEQ multiplex PCR, and the TCRdb table lists in-frame clones only, not all of them. This sample has 150,000 to 200,000 clones, with around three quarters found just once. Source material: PBMCs. The origin of the receptors is a man in his thirties or forties in good health and CMV-seronegative.

The CDR3 bases are TGTGCCAGCAGTTTAACCGGGACAGGGGTTTCCCATGAGCAGTTCTTC. Translating gives CASSLTGTGVSHEQFF. The rearrangement joins TRBV28 to TRBJ2-1; 10 bases fit TRBD1. Trimming took 2 bases from V and 8 from J; bases not matched to a gene: 9. There are 16 residues in the CDR3. CDR1 is MDHEN, CDR2 SYDVKM, per germline.

The V call is TRBV5-1, the J call TRBJ2-1; 10 bases line up with TRBD1. J lost 6 bases, V lost 4 bases, and 4 bases had no gene match. CDR1 is SGHRS and CDR2 is YFSETQ in the germline V gene. This CDR3 has 14 amino acids. CDR3 in amino acids: CASSARDRGNEQFF. CDR3 nucleotides: TGCGCCAGCAGCGCCCGGGACAGGGGCAATGAGCAGTTCTTC.

The rearrangement links TRBV18 to TRBJ1-2; D uncertain. CDR1 is KGHSH and CDR2 is LQKENI in the germline V gene. V gave up 0 bases and J gave up 4 bases, with 9 bases separating them. This CDR3 contains 14 residues. Here the CDR3 reads CASSPPEAGYGYTF. For the CDR3, the DNA is TGTGCCAGCTCACCACCGGAGGCTGGCTATGGCTACACCTTC.

The gene calls are TRBV11-2 and TRBJ1-1, with unresolved D. V was shortened by 1 base and J by 0 bases, with 12 bases between the two germline ends. The CDR3 length is 16 residues. From germline, CDR1 is SGHAT and CDR2 FQNNGV. CDR3: CASSLAPAGMNTEAFF. The CDR3, as DNA: TGTGCCAGCAGCTTAGCTCCGGCAGGAATGAACACTGAAGCTTTCTTT.

In its sample, this clone was seen a few times. V and J are TRBV7-6 and TRBJ1-6; 8 bases match TRBD1. The CDR3 is made up of 16 amino acids. Unmatched junction bases numbered 6, after V lost 1 base and J lost 7 bases. Looked up from germline, CDR1 is SGHVS and CDR2 is FNYEAQ. This chain's CDR3 is CASSLVPGQANSPLHF. CDR3 nucleotide sequence: TGTGCCAGCAGCTTAGTACCGGGACAGGCGAATTCACCCCTCCACTTT.

The gene calls are TRBV5-1 and TRBJ2-7; 9 nucleotides agree with TRBD2. Germline V gene data show CDR1 as SGHRS and CDR2 as YFSETQ. There are 15 residues in the CDR3. The trim removed 4 bases at V and 4 bases at J, leaving 9 bases unmatched. This chain's CDR3 is CASSVLAGSRYEQYF. CDR3 bases: TGCGCCAGCAGCGTTCTAGCGGGGAGTCGGTACGAGCAGTACTTC.

In this sample, this clone turned up once. The rearrangement links TRBV29-1 to TRBJ2-1; TRBD1 might be the D (6 bases). Germline CDR1 SQVTM, CDR2 ANQGSEA. CDR3 length equals 13 residues. Trimming removed 0 bases at V and 10 bases at J, with 13 bases between. The CDR3 is CSVEDRGSGEQFF. The DNA of the CDR3 is TGCAGCGTTGAAGACAGGGGCAGCGGCGAGCAGTTCTTC.

The chain uses TRBV4-1 and TRBJ2-7; TRBD2 agrees at 8 bases. V was pared by 4 bases and J by 3 bases, with 5 bases of the junction left unmatched. The V gene's germline CDR1 is MGHRA and CDR2 YSYEKL. The CDR3 spans 14 residues. The chain's CDR3 is CASSPRAGVYEQYF. The DNA of the CDR3 is TGCGCCAGCAGCCCAAGAGCGGGAGTCTACGAGCAGTACTTC.

This chain connects TRBV6-4 to TRBJ2-7; D is possibly TRBD2 (6 bases). The V and J ends lost 0 bases and 0 bases respectively, with 15 bases between them. This CDR3 region has 17 residues. CDR1 and CDR2 from the germline V gene are MRHNA and SNTAGT. CDR3 residues: CASSDSNFRDSSYEQYF. The CDR3 bases are TGTGCCAGCAGTGACTCGAATTTCCGGGACTCCTCCTACGAGCAGTACTTC.

The chain has TRBV9 and TRBJ2-2; 8 nucleotides align to TRBD2. There are 15 residues in the CDR3. Germline-derived CDR1 and CDR2 are SGDLS and YYNGEE. V was pared by 5 bases and J by 4 bases, with 7 bases of the junction left unmatched. CDR3 sequence (DNA): TGTGCCAGCAGTTCCGGGCGGGAGGTCACCGGGGAGCTGTTTTTT. It yields the protein CASSSGREVTGELFF. Together with reference TRBV9 and TRBJ2-2, the CDR3 gives the full variable domain: DSGVTQTPKHLITATGQRVTLRCSPRSGDLSVYWYQQSLDQGLQFLIQYYNGEERAKGNILERFSAQQFPDLHSELNLSSLELGDSALYFCASSSGREVTGELFFGEGSRLTVL.

This sequence joins TRBV29-1 and TRBJ2-7, with 12 bases lining up with TRBD2. Germline-derived CDR1 and CDR2 are SQVTM and ANQGSEA. The V gene end was trimmed by 7 bases and the J gene end by 7 bases; junction bases not matched to a gene: 5. This CDR3 region has 12 residues. The CDR3 is CSALAGGREQYF. The CDR3 coding sequence is TGCAGCGCACTAGCGGGAGGTAGGGAGCAGTACTTC.

V and J are TRBV7-3 and TRBJ2-5; TRBD1 aligns across 7 bases. With 3 bases clipped from V and 9 bases from J, the junction kept 7 bases outside the gene matches. CDR1 SGHTA and CDR2 FQGTGA come from the germline V gene. This CDR3 is built from 13 residues. The CDR3 DNA sequence: TGTGCCAGCAGCTTGACAGGGTTTGGTGCCCAGTACTTC. Protein product: CASSLTGFGAQYF.

The chain is built from TRBV29-1 and TRBJ1-4; D is unclear. The CDR3 spans 16 residues. From germline, CDR1 is SQVTM and CDR2 ANQGSEA. V was clipped by 2 bases and J by 0 bases, with 13 bases between them. CDR3 DNA sequence: TGCAGCGTTGAACCAGCCGACATACCAACTAATGAAAAACTGTTTTTT. Its translation is CSVEPADIPTNEKLFF.

The chain has TRBV10-3 and TRBJ2-7; D might be TRBD2 (7 bases). The CDR3 totals 14 residues. Trimming took 10 bases from V and 3 from J, leaving 19 bases between them. Germline V gene sequence: CDR1 ENHRY, CDR2 SYGVKD. CDR3 coding DNA: TGTGCCACCTCCTCAGCGGGGACATACTACGAGCAGTACTTC. Its translation: CATSSAGTYYEQYF.

The rearrangement uses TRBV29-1 and TRBJ2-1, with TRBD2 matching over 10 bases. In germline, CDR1 is SQVTM, CDR2 ANQGSEA. V was clipped by 6 bases and J by 6 bases; unmatched bases: 8. The CDR3 extends over 14 amino acids. The CDR3 sequence: CSVDLAGVANEQFF. The CDR3 DNA reads TGCAGCGTCGACCTAGCGGGGGTTGCCAATGAGCAGTTCTTC.

The gene calls are TRBV29-1 and TRBJ1-2; 7 bases line up with TRBD1. With 7 bases clipped from V and 8 bases from J, the junction kept 10 bases outside the gene matches. This CDR3 has 12 residues. The germline CDR1 and CDR2 sequences are SQVTM and ANQGSEA. The CDR3 sequence is CSGGQLEAGYTF. The CDR3, as DNA: TGCAGCGGGGGACAGCTCGAGGCGGGCTACACCTTC.